The 13 T cell receptor beta chains below all came from one sample that was sequenced in a study of CDR3 diversity in severe acne. TCRdb ran MiXCR on the PCR reads and lists one entry per CDR3 protein. The sample shows roughly 100,000 distinct CDR3 sequences, roughly half of them seen only once. The sequencing sample was made of blood. These receptors were taken from a male donor with acne.

This clonotype was seen only a few times. V usage is TRBV25-1 and J usage is TRBJ1-2; D remains ambiguous. The CDR3 is 12 amino acids. Germline CDR1 MGHDK, CDR2 SYGVNS. V was trimmed by 1 base and J by 5 bases, leaving 5 bases between them. The CDR3, as DNA: TGTGCCAGCAGTGAATCGGGGTATGGCTACACCTTC. Its translation: CASSESGYGYTF.

The V call is TRBV19, the J call TRBJ2-1; D ambiguous. The CDR3 extends over 15 amino acids. V dropped 6 bases and J dropped 0 bases, with 12 bases sitting between them. Germline CDR1 reads LNHDA; CDR2 reads SQIVND (reference sequence). The chain's CDR3 is CASSPTQISYNEQFF. The CDR3 nucleotides read TGTGCCAGTAGCCCTACACAAATCTCCTACAATGAGCAGTTCTTC.

Details on this clonotype: This may be a read error, as it is one base from a much larger clone. This sequence joins TRBV19 and TRBJ2-1; 7 bases match TRBD2. The CDR3 consists of 15 residues. Germline assignment: CDR1 LNHDA and CDR2 SQIVND (reference sequence). The CDR3 is CTSRPNSRGVEEQFF. CDR3 sequence (DNA): TGTACCAGTAGGCCGAACAGTCGGGGGGTTGAGGAGCAGTTCTTC.

There are many counts of this clonotype. The chain has TRBV20-1 and TRBJ1-1, with 8 bases fitting TRBD1. CDR3 size: 15 residues. Germline CDR1 DFQATT, CDR2 SNEGSKA (reference sequence). J was trimmed by 3 bases and V by 0 bases; bases with no gene match: 6. This chain's CDR3 is CSARDLQGAHTEAFF. The CDR3 nucleotides read TGCAGTGCTAGAGATCTCCAGGGGGCGCACACTGAAGCTTTCTTT.

The chain joins TRBV13 to TRBJ2-7; D uncertain. V was cut by 8 bases and J by 5 bases, with 10 bases left in between. The CDR3 is made up of 11 amino acids. CDR1 PRHDT and CDR2 FYEKMQ come from the germline V gene (reference sequence). The CDR3 loop reads CASGSPHEQYF. The CDR3 nucleotides read TGTGCCAGCGGCTCACCGCACGAGCAGTACTTC.

This clonotype was detected once. The CDR3 sequence is CASKAGQGAGNEQYF. The CDR3 coding sequence is TGTGCCAGCAAGGCCGGACAGGGCGCGGGGAACGAGCAGTACTTC. The chain carries TRBV2 and TRBJ2-7, with 8 bases lining up with TRBD1. The CDR3 spans 15 residues. Germline V gene lookup returns CDR1 SNHLY and CDR2 FYNNEI. Trimming removed 7 bases from V and 5 bases from J; junction bases left unmatched: 13.

V gene TRBV19 combines with J gene TRBJ1-1, with D perhaps TRBD1 (5 bases). Germline CDR1 and CDR2: LNHDA and SQIVND (reference sequence). V lost 7 bases, J lost 8 bases, and 14 bases lay in between. The CDR3 runs to 12 residues. CDR3 loop: CASIRGPLEAFF. DNA for the CDR3: TGTGCCAGTATCCGGGGACCGTTAGAAGCTTTCTTT.

The chain is built from TRBV5-4 and TRBJ1-2; TRBD1 matches at 9 bases. Germline assignment: CDR1 SGHNT and CDR2 YYREEE (reference sequence). Trimming cost V 6 bases and J 6 bases; bases outside gene matches: 9. The CDR3 contains 14 residues. CDR3 sequence: CASIYGQGSHGYTF. The DNA for the CDR3 is TGTGCCAGCATCTACGGACAGGGGAGCCATGGCTACACCTTC.

The chain carries TRBV6-4 and TRBJ2-7; 7 nucleotides agree with TRBD1. The length of the CDR3 is 15 residues. J gave up 6 bases and V 0 bases, and 8 bases lay outside the gene matches. Germline V CDR1 and CDR2: MRHNA, SNTAGT. The CDR3 is CASSDSGRGMGEQYF. The CDR3 nucleotides are TGTGCCAGCAGTGACTCTGGCAGGGGGATGGGCGAGCAGTACTTC.

The J gene is TRBJ2-7, the V gene TRBV25-1, with TRBD1 matching 8 bases. The germline gives CDR1 MGHDK, CDR2 SYGVNS. The V and J ends lost 1 base and 5 bases, in that order; junction bases with no gene match: 13. The CDR3 sequence is 17 residues long. DNA for the CDR3: TGTGCCAGCAGTGAATCCCCCGCGGACAGGGTCCCCCACGAGCAGTACTTC. Its translation is CASSESPADRVPHEQYF.

CDR3 sequence (DNA): TGTGCCAGCAGTTTCTACAATGAGCAGTTCTTC. Its protein product is CASSFYNEQFF. The chain combines TRBV27 with TRBJ2-1; no clear D. The CDR3 runs 11 residues. The germline gives CDR1 MNHEY, CDR2 SMNVEV (reference sequence). V was shortened by 3 bases and J by 3 bases, with 0 bases between the two germline ends.

By share, this clonotype ranks as medium-sized. The chain joins TRBV7-9 to TRBJ2-3; tentative D call: TRBD2 (6 bases). Trimming stripped 5 bases from V and 4 bases from J, with 19 bases between. The CDR3 extends over 16 amino acids. Germline loops: CDR1 SEHNR, CDR2 FQNEAQ (reference sequence). The CDR3 DNA reads TGTGCCAGCAGCCTAGTAACGGGACGGAGGGCAGATACGCAGTATTTT. Residues: CASSLVTGRRADTQYF.

The rearrangement joins TRBV7-9 to TRBJ2-3; 8 bases fit TRBD1. The J segment lost 3 bases and the V segment lost 4 bases, leaving 15 bases of the junction unmatched. Germline V gene lookup returns CDR1 SEHNR and CDR2 FQNEAQ (reference sequence). The CDR3 loop spans 18 amino acids. CDR3 in amino acids: CASSSSYEQGARTDTQYF. CDR3 DNA: TGTGCCAGCAGCTCATCGTACGAGCAGGGGGCGAGGACAGATACGCAGTATTTT.